What follows are 30 T cell receptor beta chains derived from one specimen sequenced in a study of response to subunit inactivated influenza vaccine. TCRdb re-called the RT-PCR reads with MiXCR, one entry per CDR3 protein. The sample carries 500,000 to 600,000 distinct CDR3 sequences, 7.6% recorded once. The specimen comprised PBMCs from blood, sampled around 25 months after vaccination. All receptors derive from a man aged 50-75 years who received an inactivated influenza vaccine.

Ten or more counts support this clonotype. The CDR3 nucleotides read TGTGCCAGCAGCTTAGATGGGGGTTATAATGAAAAACTGTTTTTT. This codes for CASSLDGGYNEKLFF. The gene calls are TRBV7-9 and TRBJ1-4; D possibly corresponds to TRBD1 (5 bases). The V gene's germline CDR1 is SEHNR and CDR2 FQNEAQ (reference sequence). Trimming left V 1 base short and J 4 bases short, with 10 bases between. CDR3 size: 15 residues.

This clonotype was found many times. This chain links TRBV7-2 with TRBJ1-6; D not resolved. Germline values: CDR1 SGHTA, CDR2 FQGNSA. There are 12 residues in the CDR3. V was pared by 0 bases and J by 11 bases, with 5 bases between. The CDR3 DNA reads as TGTGCCAGCAGCTTAGCGCAGCCACCCCTCCACTTT. Its protein product is CASSLAQPPLHF.

This clonotype occurred a few times. The V gene is TRBV6-2 or TRBV6-3, the J gene TRBJ1-5, with TRBD1 identical over 7 bases. Germline assignment: CDR1 MNHEY and CDR2 SVGEGT. The CDR3 is made up of 14 amino acids. V lost 6 bases and J lost 4; bases outside the gene matches: 6. The CDR3 region is CASRQQQGNQPQHF. CDR3 nucleotide sequence: TGTGCCAGCAGACAACAACAGGGGAATCAGCCCCAGCATTTT.

This clonotype was seen more than once but under ten times. V gene TRBV5-1 combines with J gene TRBJ1-1; no reliable D call. Germline V gene data show CDR1 as SGHRS and CDR2 as YFSETQ. V was trimmed by 5 bases and J by 3 bases, leaving 11 bases between them. The CDR3 is 13 amino acids. CDR3 in DNA: TGCGCCAGCAGGCAAGACTCCTACACTGAAGCTTTCTTT. Translated, it gives CASRQDSYTEAFF.

Many counts were recorded for this clonotype. The chain uses TRBV7-8 and TRBJ1-3, with unresolved D. The CDR3 consists of 15 residues. V lost 5 bases, J lost 8 bases, and 19 bases lay in between. CDR1 SGHVS and CDR2 FQNEAQ come from the germline V gene. CDR3 amino acids: CASSLLGGGVDTIYF. For the CDR3, the DNA is TGTGCCAGCAGCCTCCTTGGTGGCGGGGTCGACACCATATATTTT.

The gene calls are TRBV4-1 and TRBJ2-2, with 9 bases matching TRBD2. The CDR3 is 16 amino acids. V was clipped by 0 bases and J by 8 bases; unmatched bases: 7. Per the germline V gene, CDR1 is MGHRA and CDR2 is YSYEKL. This CDR3 is CASSQDRTSERGELFF. The CDR3 coding sequence is TGCGCCAGCAGCCAAGATAGGACTAGCGAGAGGGGGGAGCTGTTTTTT.

The V call is TRBV25-1, the J call TRBJ1-1, with D tentatively TRBD1 (6 bases). The CDR3 totals 16 residues. V shed 3 bases and J shed 1 base, with 15 bases lying between them. Germline CDR1 reads MGHDK; CDR2 reads SYGVNS. This CDR3 is CASSDRTVIGNTEAFF. The CDR3 DNA is TGTGCCAGCAGTGACAGGACAGTAATTGGGAACACTGAAGCTTTCTTT.

A few counts support this clonotype. This chain uses TRBV12-3 or TRBV12-4 with TRBJ2-3; 10 bases are shared with TRBD2. Trimming cost V 11 bases and J 1 base; bases outside gene matches: 21. The CDR3 has 19 residues. CDR3 in amino acids: CAFSFFPSGRRDRTDTQYF. CDR3 in DNA: TGTGCCTTCAGTTTTTTTCCTAGCGGGAGACGGGATCGCACAGATACGCAGTATTTT.

V and J are TRBV4-3 and TRBJ2-3; 10 nucleotides match TRBD2. This CDR3 has 19 residues. The germline V gene has CDR1 LGHNA and CDR2 YSLEER. V was pared by 3 bases and J by 0 bases, with 12 bases of the junction left unmatched. The CDR3 loop reads CASSHSLASGGSSTDTQYF. CDR3 coding DNA: TGCGCCAGCAGCCATAGCCTGGCTAGCGGGGGCTCTAGCACAGATACGCAGTATTTT.

There are a few counts of this clonotype. CDR3 amino acids: CASSYRPGLDQPQHF. CDR3 DNA: TGTGCCAGCAGTTACAGACCGGGTCTCGATCAGCCCCAGCATTTT. The rearrangement links TRBV6-2 or TRBV6-3 to TRBJ1-5; no clear D gene. The CDR3 has 15 residues. Germline V gene sequence: CDR1 MNHEY, CDR2 SVGEGT. Deletions cut 2 bases from V and 5 bases from J, with 13 bases between.

This rearrangement joins TRBV20-1 to TRBJ2-5, with D possibly matching TRBD1 (5 bases). The CDR3 covers 14 residues. CDR1 is DFQATT and CDR2 is SNEGSKA in the germline V gene (reference sequence). The ends were cut back, 6 bases at V and 4 bases at J, with 18 bases in the middle. CDR3 in amino acids: CSALDGLQGETQYF. DNA of the CDR3: TGCAGTGCCCTCGACGGGCTTCAGGGAGAGACCCAGTACTTC.

The sample holds many counts of this clonotype. The chain is built from TRBV4-2 and TRBJ1-6; 9 nucleotides align to TRBD1. CDR3 length equals 16 residues. Germline CDR1 reads LGHNA; CDR2 reads YNFKEQ. Trimming removed 3 bases from V and 7 bases from J; junction bases left unmatched: 7. In DNA form, the CDR3 reads TGTGCCAGCAGCCAGACCTCCGGGACAGGGAATTCACCCCTCCACTTT. Its translation is CASSQTSGTGNSPLHF.

This clonotype appeared a few times. The chain's CDR3 is CASQRTGAFTYGYTF. In nucleotides, the CDR3 is TGTGCCAGCCAAAGGACAGGGGCGTTTACATATGGCTACACCTTC. The genes are TRBV28 and TRBJ1-2; TRBD1 aligns across 9 bases. J lost 5 bases, V lost 8 bases, and 12 bases had no gene match. The CDR3 totals 15 residues. Germline CDR1 and CDR2: MDHEN and SYDVKM.

V gene TRBV11-2 combines with J gene TRBJ2-5; D may be TRBD1 (6 bases). Per the germline V gene, CDR1 is SGHAT and CDR2 is FQNNGV. Trimming stripped 5 bases from V and 5 bases from J, with 15 bases between. This CDR3 region has 14 residues. The CDR3 loop is CASSPVGAWETQYF. The DNA for the CDR3 is TGTGCCAGCAGCCCAGTGGGGGCTTGGGAGACCCAGTACTTC.

The table lists this clonotype with many counts. V gene TRBV11-2 combines with J gene TRBJ2-2; D might be TRBD2 (5 bases). The CDR3 totals 15 residues. V was cut by 1 base and J by 5 bases, with 11 bases left in between. Germline V CDR1 and CDR2: SGHAT, FQNNGV. The CDR3 protein is CASSLAPSKTGELFF. The CDR3 nucleotides are TGTGCCAGCAGCTTAGCCCCTAGCAAGACCGGGGAGCTGTTTTTT. Combining the CDR3 with reference TRBV11-2 and TRBJ2-2 gives the whole variable domain EAGVAQSPRYKIIEKRQSVAFWCNPISGHATLYWYQQILGQGPKLLIQFQNNGVVDDSQLPKDRFSAERLKGVDSTLKIQPAKLEDSAVYLCASSLAPSKTGELFFGEGSRLTVL.

The J gene is TRBJ2-7, the V gene TRBV4-1; no reliable D call. Trimming removed 0 bases at V and 7 bases at J, with 16 bases between. CDR1 is MGHRA and CDR2 is YSYEKL in the germline V gene. The CDR3 loop spans 15 amino acids. The DNA for the CDR3 is TGCGCCAGCAGCCAAGATTTGACCCTTTGGAGAGAGCAGTACTTC. Protein: CASSQDLTLWREQYF.

The V gene is TRBV10-2, the J gene TRBJ1-2, with a weak D call TRBD1 (6 bases). Trimming took 0 bases from V and 6 from J, leaving 14 bases between them. The germline CDR1 and CDR2 sequences are WSHSY and SAAADI. CDR3 length: 15 amino acids. The CDR3 is CASSESGGRMNGYTF. CDR3 bases: TGCGCCAGCAGTGAGTCGGGGGGGCGAATGAATGGCTACACCTTC.

This clonotype was recorded at least ten times. V is TRBV7-2 and J is TRBJ1-2; unclear D gene. Germline values: CDR1 SGHTA, CDR2 FQGNSA. V was shortened by 3 bases and J by 0 bases, with 11 bases between the two germline ends. The CDR3 contains 15 residues. This CDR3 reads CASSLVGGPNYGYTF. The CDR3 nucleotides read TGTGCCAGCAGCTTGGTCGGCGGGCCTAACTATGGCTACACCTTC.

This clonotype was seen repeatedly, ten times or more. The rearrangement links TRBV24-1 to TRBJ1-5; D is undetermined. The length of the CDR3 is 13 residues. Germline V gene sequence: CDR1 KGHDR, CDR2 SFDVKD. Trimming removed 2 bases from V and 7 bases from J, with 8 bases in between. CDR3 loop: CATSDYLGQPQHF. CDR3 DNA: TGTGCCACCAGTGATTATTTAGGCCAGCCCCAGCATTTT.

This clonotype has a handful of counts. The chain uses TRBV5-6 and TRBJ1-3; D is ambiguous. Germline CDR1 is SGHDT and CDR2 is YYEEEE. CDR3 size: 15 residues. The ends were cut back, 4 bases at V and 3 bases at J, with 14 bases in the middle. CDR3 nucleotide sequence: TGTGCCAGCAGCGAGGGAGCCCGGAGTGGAAACACCATATATTTT. Amino acids: CASSEGARSGNTIYF.

This clonotype was seen a few times. The chain recombines TRBV9 with TRBJ2-5; a weak D match, TRBD2 (6 bases). There are 15 residues in the CDR3. V gave up 1 base and J gave up 2 bases, with 12 bases separating them. Germline V CDR1 and CDR2: SGDLS, YYNGEE. The CDR3 sequence: CASSVQGGPQETQYF. The CDR3 nucleotides are TGTGCCAGCAGCGTACAGGGAGGTCCTCAAGAGACCCAGTACTTC.

The sample holds many counts of this clonotype. J is TRBJ2-7 and V is TRBV29-1, with D maybe TRBD2 (5 bases). Trimming took 6 bases from V and 8 from J, leaving 20 bases between them. The CDR3 extends over 13 amino acids. Germline assignment: CDR1 SQVTM and CDR2 ANQGSEA. DNA for the CDR3: TGCAGCGTGTTCGTCCCCGGATCGGGAAAGCAGTACTTC. Its protein is CSVFVPGSGKQYF.

This rearrangement joins TRBV6-5 to TRBJ2-7; a weak D match, TRBD2 (5 bases). The CDR3 has 16 residues. Trimming took 2 bases from V and 1 from J, leaving 15 bases between them. Germline V CDR1 and CDR2: MNHEY, SVGAGI. CDR3 in amino acids: CASSYGPRAGSYEQYF. As DNA, the CDR3 is TGTGCCAGCAGTTACGGGCCGAGGGCGGGTTCCTACGAGCAGTACTTC.

This clonotype was detected ten times or more. The chain carries TRBV29-1 and TRBJ2-3; 8 bases match TRBD2. The CDR3 length is 14 residues. Unmatched junction bases numbered 6, after V lost 7 bases and J lost 0 bases. Germline CDR1 SQVTM, CDR2 ANQGSEA. The CDR3 spells CSAILAESTDTQYF. Written as DNA, the CDR3 is TGCAGCGCGATACTAGCGGAAAGCACAGATACGCAGTATTTT.

This rearrangement joins TRBV7-3 to TRBJ2-3, with a possible D match to TRBD2 (5 bases). The CDR3 is made up of 14 amino acids. Trimming stripped 2 bases from V and 2 bases from J, with 8 bases between. CDR1 SGHTA and CDR2 FQGTGA come from the germline V gene. CDR3 residues: CASSLWTSTDTQYF. CDR3 bases: TGTGCCAGCAGCTTATGGACTTCCACAGATACGCAGTATTTT.

This clonotype was found a few times. The chain carries TRBV12-3 or TRBV12-4 and TRBJ1-1, with a possible D match to TRBD1 (5 bases). V lost 1 base and J 10 bases, leaving 13 bases between the germline ends. The CDR3 runs to 13 residues. CDR3: CASSLGEGRGAFF. Here the CDR3 DNA reads TGTGCCAGCAGTTTAGGGGAGGGGAGAGGAGCTTTCTTT.

This sequence joins TRBV11-2 and TRBJ2-1, with 7 bases identical to TRBD2. The trim removed 5 bases at V and 3 bases at J, leaving 7 bases unmatched. Germline V gene data show CDR1 as SGHAT and CDR2 as FQNNGV. The CDR3 consists of 15 residues. This CDR3 is CASSPWRDYYNEQFF. In DNA form, the CDR3 reads TGTGCCAGCAGCCCCTGGCGGGACTACTACAATGAGCAGTTCTTC.

This sequence joins TRBV11-2 and TRBJ2-7; possible D gene TRBD2, 5 bases. CDR3 length: 12 amino acids. Between the trimmed V and J ends, which lost 5 bases and 4 bases, there was a span of 9 bases. The germline V gene encodes CDR1 SGHAT and CDR2 FQNNGV. This chain's CDR3 is CASSITSYEQYF. CDR3 DNA sequence: TGTGCCAGCAGCATCACTAGTTACGAGCAGTACTTC. The full variable domain, rest sourced from reference TRBV11-2 and TRBJ2-7, is EAGVAQSPRYKIIEKRQSVAFWCNPISGHATLYWYQQILGQGPKLLIQFQNNGVVDDSQLPKDRFSAERLKGVDSTLKIQPAKLEDSAVYLCASSITSYEQYFGPGTRLTVT.

This clonotype was seen more than once but under ten times. The chain is built from TRBV20-1 and TRBJ1-5; 9 bases align to TRBD1. CDR3 length equals 14 residues. With 6 bases clipped from V and 6 bases from J, the junction kept 9 bases outside the gene matches. Germline-derived CDR1 and CDR2 are DFQATT and SNEGSKA (reference sequence). This CDR3 is CSAVVQGAFQPQHF. CDR3 coding DNA: TGCAGTGCCGTTGTACAGGGGGCCTTTCAGCCCCAGCATTTT.

There are a few counts of this clonotype. The rearrangement joins TRBV7-6 to TRBJ1-3, with TRBD1 as a possible D gene (5 bases). The ends were cut back, 5 bases at V and 3 bases at J, with 14 bases in the middle. This CDR3 region has 15 residues. The germline V gene encodes CDR1 SGHVS and CDR2 FNYEAQ. The CDR3 spells CASSPGTAVGNTIYF. DNA for the CDR3: TGTGCCAGCAGCCCCGGGACCGCAGTTGGAAACACCATATATTTT.